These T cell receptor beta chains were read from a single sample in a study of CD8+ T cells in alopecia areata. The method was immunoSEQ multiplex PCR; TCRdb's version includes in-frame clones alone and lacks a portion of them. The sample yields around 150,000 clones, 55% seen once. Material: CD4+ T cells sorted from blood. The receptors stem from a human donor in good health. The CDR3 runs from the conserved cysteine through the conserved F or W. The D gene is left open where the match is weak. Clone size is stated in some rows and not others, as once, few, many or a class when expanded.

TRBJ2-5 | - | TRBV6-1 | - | CASSERGETQYF | TGTGCCAGCAGTGAGAGGGGAGAGACCCAGTACTTC
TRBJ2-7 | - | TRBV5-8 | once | CASSIPGPIYEQYF | TGTGCCAGCAGCATACCGGGACCAATATACGAGCAGTACTTC
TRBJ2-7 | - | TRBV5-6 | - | CASSLLEKGTFYEQYF | TGTGCCAGCAGCCTTCTCGAAAAGGGGACCTTCTACGAGCAGTACTTC
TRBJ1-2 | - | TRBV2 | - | CASSPGPQSPGYTF | TGTGCCAGCAGTCCGGGACCCCAGTCCCCGGGCTACACCTTC
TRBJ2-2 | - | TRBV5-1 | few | CASSFDTGELFF | TGCGCCAGCAGCTTTGACACCGGGGAGCTGTTTTTT
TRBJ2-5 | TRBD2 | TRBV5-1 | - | CASSSGLAGRETQYF | TGCGCCAGCAGCTCCGGACTAGCGGGACGGGAGACCCAGTACTTC
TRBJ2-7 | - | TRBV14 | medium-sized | CASSREGAGQYF | TGTGCCAGCAGCCGCGAAGGGGCAGGGCAGTACTTC
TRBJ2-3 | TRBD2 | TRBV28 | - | CASSLRELTDTQYF | TGTGCCAGCAGTTTGCGGGAGCTCACAGATACGCAGTATTTT
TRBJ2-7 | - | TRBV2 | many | CASSGPGTGEQYF | TGTGCCAGCAGTGGTCCAGGTACGGGCGAGCAGTACTTC
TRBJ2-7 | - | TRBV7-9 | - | CASSLTQGFTEQYF | TGTGCCAGCAGCTTAACCCAGGGGTTCACCGAGCAGTACTTC
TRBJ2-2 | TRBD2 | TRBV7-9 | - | CASSWGLAGPTVGTGELFF | TGTGCCAGCAGCTGGGGACTAGCGGGACCCACCGTTGGGACCGGGGAGCTGTTTTTT
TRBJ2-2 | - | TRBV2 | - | CASLGENTGELFF | TGTGCCAGCCTGGGAGAGAACACCGGGGAGCTGTTTTTT
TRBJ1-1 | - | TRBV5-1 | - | CASSFGRGNTEAFF | TGCGCCAGCAGCTTCGGCAGGGGGAACACTGAAGCTTTCTTT
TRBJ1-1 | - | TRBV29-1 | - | CSVVPLASNTEAFF | TGCAGCGTCGTTCCTCTTGCTTCGAACACTGAAGCTTTCTTT
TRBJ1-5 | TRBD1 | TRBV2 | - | CASRVNRGNQPQHF | TGTGCCAGCAGGGTAAACAGGGGTAATCAGCCCCAGCATTTT